This paragraph covers one T cell receptor (beta chain) sequence. The identical CDR3 is also encoded by other nucleotide sequences in the sample. Germline values: CDR1 SGHNT, CDR2 YENEEA. V was clipped by 1 base and J by 1 base, with 4 bases between them. The CDR3 covers 13 residues. This sample was included in a study of OX40 agonist ivuxolimab in advanced cancers. Some clones are missing from TCRdb's copy, which holds only in-frame ones; the method was immunoSEQ multiplex PCR. The profile covers about 62,000 clones, with around nine tenths appearing a single time and around 0.79% taken by the ten largest.

V gene TRBV11-3 combines with J gene TRBJ1-1; D gene uncertain. This material consisted of CD4+ or CD8+ T cells sorted from blood, taken in a trial of the OX40 agonist ivuxolimab. The sequence came from an adult with an advanced solid tumor such as melanoma, head and neck, liver or kidney cancer. CDR3 region: CASSLVPNTEAFF. CDR3 coding DNA: TGTGCCAGCAGCTTAGTTCCGAACACTGAAGCTTTCTTT.